A selection of T cell receptor beta chains follows, all from one sample in a study of cytomegalovirus exposure and HLA in healthy donors. Sequenced by immunoSEQ multiplex PCR; TCRdb stores in-frame clones only, minus some. The sample consists of about 50,000 clones, around three quarters of them appearing once. Sequencing was performed on PBMCs. Every receptor here comes from a man younger than 45 in good health and CMV-seropositive. Each CDR3 is given with its conserved first and last residue. Fields, in order: clone size, V gene, D gene, J gene, CDR3 DNA, CDR3 protein. A D gene is named only where the DNA matches it firmly. The size of a clone is reported for some rows only, either as once, few or many, or as a class for expanded clones.

size: NA; V: TRBV19; D: NA; J: TRBJ1-4; DNA: TGTGCCAGCGGACAGCCAACTAATGAAAAACTGTTTTTT; CDR3: CASGQPTNEKLFF
size: NA; V: TRBV6-5; D: NA; J: TRBJ2-5; DNA: TGTGCCAGCAGTTACTCTTTCACCGCTAGCCAAGAGACCCAGTACTTC; CDR3: CASSYSFTASQETQYF
size: NA; V: TRBV5-6; D: NA; J: TRBJ1-6; DNA: TGTGCCAGCAGCTTTCGATACGGGGATAATTCACCCCTCCACTTT; CDR3: CASSFRYGDNSPLHF
size: NA; V: TRBV27; D: TRBD1; J: TRBJ1-6; DNA: TGTGCCAGCAGTTTACAAGTGCCGGGACAGGGGACCCTGAATTCACCCCTCCACTTT; CDR3: CASSLQVPGQGTLNSPLHF
size: NA; V: TRBV6-5; D: NA; J: TRBJ2-7; DNA: TGTGCCAGCAGTTACCGGGACACGGATACCTACGAGCAGTACTTC; CDR3: CASSYRDTDTYEQYF
size: NA; V: TRBV6-5; D: NA; J: TRBJ1-1; DNA: TGTGTCAGCAGTTGGAGGTGGTTGGACACTGAAGCTTTCTTT; CDR3: CVSSWRWLDTEAFF
size: NA; V: TRBV25-1; D: TRBD2; J: TRBJ2-7; DNA: TGTGCCAGCAGTGAATTGCGGGGGGGCCCCTACGAGCAGTACTTC; CDR3: CASSELRGGPYEQYF
size: NA; V: TRBV30; D: NA; J: TRBJ1-6; DNA: TGTGCCTGGAGTGAGAACATCAATTCACCCCTCCACTTT; CDR3: CAWSENINSPLHF
size: NA; V: TRBV19; D: TRBD2; J: TRBJ2-1; DNA: TGTGCCAGTAGTGCGGGGACTAGCAATGCCCCGAATGAGCAGTTCTTC; CDR3: CASSAGTSNAPNEQFF
size: NA; V: TRBV6-4; D: TRBD2; J: TRBJ2-1; DNA: TGTGCCAGCAGTGGAGATAGCGGGGGTTCAGATGAGCAGTTCTTC; CDR3: CASSGDSGGSDEQFF
size: NA; V: TRBV7-9; D: TRBD1; J: TRBJ2-3; DNA: TGTGCCAGCAGCTCCCCACTCCGGGACAGGAATATGCCAGATACGCAGTATTTT; CDR3: CASSSPLRDRNMPDTQYF
size: NA; V: TRBV13; D: TRBD1; J: TRBJ1-6; DNA: TGTGCCAGCAGCTTCGGGACAGAAGGTAATTCACCCCTCCACTTT; CDR3: CASSFGTEGNSPLHF
size: once; V: TRBV5-4; D: NA; J: TRBJ2-2; DNA: TGTGCCAGCAGCTCAAGGCGGGACGGGGACACCGGGGAGCTGTTTTTT; CDR3: CASSSRRDGDTGELFF
size: NA; V: TRBV10-3; D: TRBD1; J: TRBJ2-7; DNA: TGTGCCATCAGTTACGGGACAGGGGGCTCCTCCTACGAGCAGTACTTC; CDR3: CAISYGTGGSSYEQYF
size: once; V: TRBV7-7; D: NA; J: TRBJ2-7; DNA: TGTGCCAGCAGCCCCGGGGGCTACGAGCAGTACTTC; CDR3: CASSPGGYEQYF
size: NA; V: TRBV25-1; D: NA; J: TRBJ2-7; DNA: TGTGCCAGCAGTGACGCTCGGCAGGCTTCCTACGAGCAGTACTTC; CDR3: CASSDARQASYEQYF
size: NA; V: TRBV6-5; D: TRBD1; J: TRBJ1-2; DNA: TGTGCCAGCAGCCGGGACAGGAACGGCTACACCTTC; CDR3: CASSRDRNGYTF
size: NA; V: TRBV27; D: TRBD1; J: TRBJ2-7; DNA: TGTGCCAGCAGTTCTTGGACAGGAGGTTCCTACGAGCAGTACTTC; CDR3: CASSSWTGGSYEQYF
size: NA; V: TRBV14; D: NA; J: TRBJ2-6; DNA: TGTGCCAGCAGCCACCGCTGGGCCCACTCTGGGGCCAACGTCCTGACTTTC; CDR3: CASSHRWAHSGANVLTF
size: NA; V: TRBV15; D: TRBD1; J: TRBJ1-1; DNA: TGTGCCACCAGCAGAGATCAATATAGGATGGAGGGGGCAAGAACTGAAGCTTTCTTT; CDR3: CATSRDQYRMEGARTEAFF
size: NA; V: TRBV7-9; D: NA; J: TRBJ1-4; DNA: TGTGCCAGCAGCTACCGACAGGATAATGAAAAACTGTTTTTT; CDR3: CASSYRQDNEKLFF
size: NA; V: TRBV5-1; D: NA; J: TRBJ1-4; DNA: TGCGCCTGCGCCGGGGCAACTAATGAAAAACTGTTTTTT; CDR3: CACAGATNEKLFF
size: few; V: TRBV5-1; D: TRBD1; J: TRBJ2-7; DNA: TGCGCCAGCAGCTTGGGGGACAGGGAGACCTACGAGCAGTACTTC; CDR3: CASSLGDRETYEQYF
size: NA; V: TRBV5-4; D: NA; J: TRBJ2-1; DNA: TGTGCCAGCAGCTCTGACCCAGGGCCCTACAATGAGCAGTTCTTC; CDR3: CASSSDPGPYNEQFF
size: NA; V: TRBV2; D: NA; J: TRBJ2-3; DNA: TGTGCCAGCAGTGAAGCGCTTCGGGGGTCTCCTAGCACAGATACGCAGTATTTT; CDR3: CASSEALRGSPSTDTQYF
size: NA; V: TRBV6-5; D: NA; J: TRBJ2-5; DNA: TGTGCCAGCAGTTACCTTAAAATGACAGTCCAAGAGACCCAGTACTTC; CDR3: CASSYLKMTVQETQYF
size: once; V: TRBV7-9; D: TRBD1; J: TRBJ1-3; DNA: TGTGCCAGCAGCGAGGACAGGTTGAGAAACACCATATATTTT; CDR3: CASSEDRLRNTIYF
size: few; V: TRBV5-1; D: TRBD1; J: TRBJ1-1; DNA: TGCGCCAGCAGCCCCGGGACAGTCAACACTGAAGCTTTCTTT; CDR3: CASSPGTVNTEAFF
size: NA; V: TRBV28; D: NA; J: TRBJ1-5; DNA: TGTGCCAGCAGCCGAAGTCCCAGGGTTAATAGCAATCAGCCCCAGCATTTT; CDR3: CASSRSPRVNSNQPQHF
size: NA; V: TRBV13; D: TRBD1; J: TRBJ1-2; DNA: TGTGCCAGCAGCCAGGGACAGGGCCCCTCCAGCGGCTACACCTTC; CDR3: CASSQGQGPSSGYTF
size: NA; V: TRBV7-3; D: NA; J: TRBJ2-2; DNA: TGTGCCAGCAGCAAGGACAGACAGAACACCGGGGAGCTGTTTTTT; CDR3: CASSKDRQNTGELFF
size: NA; V: TRBV9; D: TRBD2; J: TRBJ2-1; DNA: TGTGCCAGCTCCCTTGGGAGAGCGGGGGGGCAAAATGAGCAGTTCTTC; CDR3: CASSLGRAGGQNEQFF
size: NA; V: TRBV28; D: NA; J: TRBJ2-1; DNA: TGTGCCAGCAAGGCACCTCTAGGCGGGGAGCAGTTCTTC; CDR3: CASKAPLGGEQFF
size: NA; V: TRBV19; D: NA; J: TRBJ2-2; DNA: TGTGCCAGTAGTTTCGGACAGACGAACACCGGGGAGCTGTTTTTT; CDR3: CASSFGQTNTGELFF
size: NA; V: TRBV5-6; D: TRBD1; J: TRBJ2-4; DNA: TGTGCCAGCAGCTTGGGGACAGGGGGCCGATTAGCCAAAAACATTCAGTACTTC; CDR3: CASSLGTGGRLAKNIQYF
size: NA; V: TRBV28; D: NA; J: TRBJ1-1; DNA: TGTGCCAGCGCCGGGAGGGGACTACTCACTGAAGCTTTCTTT; CDR3: CASAGRGLLTEAFF
size: NA; V: TRBV19; D: TRBD2; J: TRBJ2-1; DNA: TGTGCCAGTAGTCTAGCGGGTCCCATTATGGATGAGCAGTTCTTC; CDR3: CASSLAGPIMDEQFF
size: NA; V: TRBV14; D: NA; J: TRBJ1-2; DNA: TGTGCCAGCAGCCAGACTGGACAGATCCTCAACTATGGCTACACCTTC; CDR3: CASSQTGQILNYGYTF
size: NA; V: TRBV27; D: NA; J: TRBJ1-5; DNA: TGTGCCAGCAAGTTAAGTACAGTAAATCAGCCCCAGCATTTT; CDR3: CASKLSTVNQPQHF
size: NA; V: TRBV28; D: TRBD1; J: TRBJ2-5; DNA: TGTGCCAGCAGTTTAGCCCGGGACAGGGAGTACCAAGAGACCCAGTACTTC; CDR3: CASSLARDREYQETQYF
size: NA; V: TRBV27; D: NA; J: TRBJ2-7; DNA: TGTGCCAGCAGCTACGCCCACCGCTACGAGCAGTACTTC; CDR3: CASSYAHRYEQYF
size: NA; V: TRBV18; D: NA; J: TRBJ1-2; DNA: TGTGCCAGCTCACCAAGTACCGGGTTGTTATATGGCTACACCTTC; CDR3: CASSPSTGLLYGYTF
size: NA; V: TRBV5-1; D: NA; J: TRBJ2-7; DNA: TGCGCCAGCAGCTGGGAAACGGGGTCCTCCTACGAGCAGTACTTC; CDR3: CASSWETGSSYEQYF
size: NA; V: TRBV30; D: NA; J: TRBJ1-5; DNA: TGTGCCTGGAGTGAGGACTCAAATCAGCCCCAGCATTTT; CDR3: CAWSEDSNQPQHF
size: NA; V: TRBV29-1; D: TRBD1; J: TRBJ2-7; DNA: TGCAGCATACCGGGACAGGGCTACGAGCAGTACTTC; CDR3: CSIPGQGYEQYF
size: NA; V: TRBV28; D: NA; J: TRBJ2-5; DNA: TGTGCCAGCAGTTTATCTCGCAGGGCGAAAGAGACCCAGTACTTC; CDR3: CASSLSRRAKETQYF